The clone carrying this TCR beta chain came up a few times. Antigen specificity is unknown. The data stem from a study of shared clonotypes between healthy human individuals. Overall study: Each donor's CD4 naive and CD4 memory cells filled three plates apiece, CD8 naive two, and CD8 memory one.

Naive-designated CD8 cells lacked CD45RO, were positively enriched for CCR7, and omitted terminally differentiated effector memory CD45RA+ cells. All donors were Caucasian adults living in Nashville, Tennessee. Data came from immunoSEQ multiplex PCR; TCRdb stores just in-frame clones and leaves some out. The data show some 2.1 million clones, with about 95% seen just once and 1% to 1.3% held by the top ten. Study-level findings and limits: Among donors, sharing of clonotypes was expected to be affected by sequencing depth. Relative to their counterparts shared across all four donors, non-shared clonotypes exhibited diminished generation probabilities.

Germline assignment: CDR1 GTSNPN and CDR2 SVGIG (reference sequence). This CDR3 has 10 residues. The germline V and J ends were trimmed by 3 bases and 5 bases, with 1 base remaining between them. This chain links TRBV30 with TRBJ2-2; no clear D. The sequenced sample was naive CD8+ T cells sorted from blood. The clonotype was recovered from a man aged 18 to 35 in good health. CDR3 DNA sequence: TGTGCCTGGAGGACCGGGGAGCTGTTTTTT. The encoded protein is CAWRTGELFF.